These 21 T cell receptor beta chains were all obtained from the same sample, sequenced in a study of cytomegalovirus exposure and HLA in healthy donors. The PCR made use of 60 Vbeta and 13 Jbeta primers. Data came from immunoSEQ multiplex PCR; TCRdb stores just in-frame clones and leaves some out. The data show around 160,000 clones, 70% to 90% seen once. The sample consisted of PBMCs. These TCRs come from a man younger than 35 in good health and CMV-seropositive.

The CDR3 DNA sequence: TGTGCCAGCAGCGTAGACCCGACTAGCGGGGTTCACAATGAGCAGTTCTTC. This codes for CASSVDPTSGVHNEQFF. V is TRBV9 and J is TRBJ2-1, with 11 bases fitting TRBD2. Germline V gene data show CDR1 as SGDLS and CDR2 as YYNGEE. The ends lost 0 bases at V and 5 bases at J; junction bases unmatched: 7. CDR3 length: 17 residues. Filled out from reference TRBV9 and TRBJ2-1, the complete variable domain reads DSGVTQTPKHLITATGQRVTLRCSPRSGDLSVYWYQQSLDQGLQFLIQYYNGEERAKGNILERFSAQQFPDLHSELNLSSLELGDSALYFCASSVDPTSGVHNEQFFGPGTRLTVL.

This clone showed up just once. The rearrangement uses TRBV27 and TRBJ2-5; 7 bases match TRBD1. The assigned J gene may be wrong: the sequence end matches TRBJ2-7 better. This CDR3 is 13 amino acids long. Germline V gene sequence: CDR1 MNHEY, CDR2 SMNVEV (reference sequence). The CDR3: CASSFDRAGEQYF. CDR3 sequence (DNA): TGTGCCAGCAGTTTCGACAGGGCGGGCGAGCAGTACTTC.

V gene TRBV28 combines with J gene TRBJ2-1; weak D call: TRBD1 (6 bases). The length of the CDR3 is 15 residues. Germline assignment: CDR1 MDHEN and CDR2 SYDVKM. V was trimmed by 2 bases and J by 6 bases, leaving 14 bases between them. The CDR3 DNA reads as TGTGCCAGCAGTTTAGGGGGCGCAGGTGGCAATGAGCAGTTCTTC. Its protein product is CASSLGGAGGNEQFF.

The DNA for the CDR3 is TGCAGCGTGGCCAGAGGACAGGGGACCGGGGAGCTGTTTTTT. Amino acids: CSVARGQGTGELFF. The gene calls are TRBV29-1 and TRBJ2-2, with TRBD1 matching 9 bases. The CDR3 sequence is 14 residues long. In germline, CDR1 is SQVTM, CDR2 ANQGSEA. V was clipped by 6 bases and J by 5 bases; unmatched bases: 7.

This chain joins TRBV19 and TRBJ1-2, with a weak D call TRBD1 (6 bases). Germline V gene lookup returns CDR1 LNHDA and CDR2 SQIVND (reference sequence). The CDR3 covers 13 residues. Trimming cost V 9 bases and J 4 bases, with 15 bases left between them. CDR3 in amino acids: CASSGTPAYGYTF. For the CDR3, the DNA is TGTGCCAGCTCCGGGACACCCGCCTATGGCTACACCTTC.

The chain joins TRBV7-2 to TRBJ1-4; 7 bases agree with TRBD1. The germline gives CDR1 SGHTA, CDR2 FQGNSA. The CDR3 runs to 15 residues. The V segment lost 5 bases and the J segment 5 bases; nucleotides outside the gene matches: 8. The CDR3 loop reads CASSASTGRNEKLFF. The DNA of the CDR3 is TGTGCCAGCAGCGCGTCGACAGGGCGCAATGAAAAACTGTTTTTT.

V is TRBV7-9 and J is TRBJ1-2; maybe TRBD1 (5 bases). The CDR3 length is 18 residues. Germline assignment: CDR1 SEHNR and CDR2 FQNEAQ (reference sequence). The V and J ends lost 1 base and 5 bases respectively, with 23 bases between them. This CDR3 reads CASSLGARGTPGLYGYTF. The CDR3, as DNA: TGTGCCAGCAGCTTAGGGGCGAGGGGTACCCCGGGACTATATGGCTACACCTTC.

This sequence joins TRBV6-4 and TRBJ1-6, with a tentative D call TRBD1 (5 bases). Germline V gene lookup returns CDR1 MRHNA and CDR2 SNTAGT. The CDR3 is made up of 14 amino acids. The V end was cut by 2 bases, the J end by 6 bases, with 8 bases between. The CDR3, as DNA: TGTGCCAGCAGTGACCGGCAGGGTAATTCACCCCTCCACTTT. This translates into CASSDRQGNSPLHF.

The V and J genes are TRBV4-1 and TRBJ1-2; 7 nucleotides line up with TRBD1. This CDR3 is built from 17 residues. Germline CDR1 and CDR2: MGHRA and YSYEKL. Unmatched junction bases numbered 11, after V lost 0 bases and J lost 4 bases. CDR3 DNA sequence: TGCGCCAGCAGCCAAGAACCCGGCCAGGGGGATACCTATGGCTACACCTTC. The encoded protein is CASSQEPGQGDTYGYTF.

The table lists this clone with a count of one. The genes are TRBV7-9 and TRBJ2-1; 7 positions agree with TRBD2. The CDR3 spans 15 residues. Germline CDR1 is SEHNR and CDR2 is FQNEAQ (reference sequence). J gave up 5 bases and V 5 bases, and 9 bases lay outside the gene matches. The CDR3 region has the DNA TGTGCCAGCAGCCCGGCCGCCGGGACTAACAATGAGCAGTTCTTC. Translating gives CASSPAAGTNNEQFF. Supplemented by reference TRBV7-9 and TRBJ2-1, the full variable domain reads DTGVSQNPRHKITKRGQNVTFRCDPISEHNRLYWYRQTLGQGPEFLTYFQNEAQLEKSRLLSDRFSAERPKGSFSTLEIQRTEQGDSAMYLCASSPAAGTNNEQFFGPGTRLTVL.

This sequence joins TRBV2 and TRBJ1-1; D is possibly TRBD1 (5 bases). The CDR3 runs to 13 residues. The ends were cut back, 7 bases at V and 0 bases at J, with 9 bases in the middle. CDR1 and CDR2 (germline): SNHLY, FYNNEI. CDR3 coding DNA: TGTGCCAGCACGCAGGGTATGAACACTGAAGCTTTCTTT. This codes for CASTQGMNTEAFF.

The chain carries TRBV6-5 and TRBJ1-2, with TRBD1 matching over 8 bases. Trimming removed 4 bases from V and 9 bases from J; junction bases left unmatched: 7. Looked up from germline, CDR1 is MNHEY and CDR2 is SVGAGI. This CDR3 is 13 amino acids long. This chain's CDR3 is CASSLAGGASYTF. DNA for the CDR3: TGTGCCAGCAGTTTGGCAGGGGGCGCGAGCTACACCTTC.

The CDR3 sequence: CASSETGRPQHF. CDR3 DNA sequence: TGTGCCAGCAGTGAGACAGGCCGGCCCCAGCATTTT. The chain links TRBV6-1 to TRBJ1-5, with D possibly TRBD1 on 6 matching bases. Trimming pared 3 bases from V and 9 bases from J, leaving 9 bases between. CDR1 and CDR2 from the germline V gene are MNHNS and SASEGT. This CDR3 has 12 residues.

The chain couples TRBV4-3 to TRBJ1-2; unclear D gene. The germline V gene has CDR1 LGHNA and CDR2 YSLEER. CDR3 length equals 14 residues. With 1 base removed from V and 2 bases from J, the gap between germline ends came to 8 bases. The CDR3 sequence is CASSQAERNYGYTF. CDR3 DNA sequence: TGCGCCAGCAGCCAAGCCGAGAGAAACTATGGCTACACCTTC.

The chain combines TRBV5-1 with TRBJ1-2; TRBD1 aligns across 10 bases. V dropped 4 bases and J dropped 8; count of bases not matched to a gene: 2. The CDR3 length is 12 residues. The germline CDR1 and CDR2 sequences are SGHRS and YFSETQ. In DNA form, the CDR3 reads TGCGCCAGCAGCGACAGGGGGCAGGGCTACACCTTC. It yields the protein CASSDRGQGYTF.

The chain combines TRBV2 with TRBJ1-2, with a weak D call TRBD1 (5 bases). Trimming took 1 base from V and 6 from J, leaving 9 bases between them. The germline V gene encodes CDR1 SNHLY and CDR2 FYNNEI. The CDR3 has 13 residues. CDR3 DNA sequence: TGTGCCAGCAGTGAAGAGGGGCGGAATGGCTACACCTTC. Protein: CASSEEGRNGYTF.

The DNA of the CDR3 is TGCGCCAGCAGGGGAGTCTCTGGAAACACCATATATTTT. It is translated as CASRGVSGNTIYF. The V call is TRBV4-1, the J call TRBJ1-3; D is unclear. CDR3 length: 13 amino acids. The germline V and J ends were trimmed by 6 bases and 0 bases, with 6 bases remaining between them. Germline CDR1 reads MGHRA; CDR2 reads YSYEKL.

The rearrangement uses TRBV4-1 and TRBJ2-7, with D perhaps matching TRBD2 (5 bases). The V end was cut by 4 bases, the J end by 0 bases, with 13 bases between. The CDR3 loop spans 15 amino acids. Germline CDR1 MGHRA, CDR2 YSYEKL. The CDR3 loop is CASSRVPGSSYEQYF. The DNA for the CDR3 is TGCGCCAGCAGCCGAGTTCCGGGGAGCTCCTACGAGCAGTACTTC.

The chain combines TRBV7-9 with TRBJ1-1; 8 bases line up with TRBD1. The J segment lost 8 bases and the V segment lost 5 bases, leaving 4 bases of the junction unmatched. This CDR3 spans 12 amino acids. CDR1 and CDR2 (germline): SEHNR, FQNEAQ (reference sequence). In DNA form, the CDR3 reads TGTGCCAGCAGCCCGGGGGACAGGGAAGCTTTCTTT. Amino acid sequence: CASSPGDREAFF.

The chain links TRBV7-6 to TRBJ1-6; perhaps TRBD1 as D (6 bases). V was pared by 4 bases and J by 6 bases, with 10 bases between. The CDR3 has 14 residues. Germline V gene data show CDR1 as SGHVS and CDR2 as FNYEAQ. DNA of the CDR3: TGTGCCAGCAGCTCGGACAGCGGTAATTCACCCCTCCACTTT. Translation: CASSSDSGNSPLHF.

Only a few counts were recorded for this clone. The chain carries TRBV6-4 and TRBJ2-6, with 8 bases fitting TRBD1. Looked up from germline, CDR1 is MRHNA and CDR2 is SNTAGT. The V segment lost 3 bases and the J segment 2 bases; nucleotides outside the gene matches: 0. This CDR3 region has 15 residues. The CDR3 nucleotides read TGTGCCAGCAGTGAACAGGGGGCTGGGGCCAACGTCCTGACTTTC. Amino acids: CASSEQGAGANVLTF.